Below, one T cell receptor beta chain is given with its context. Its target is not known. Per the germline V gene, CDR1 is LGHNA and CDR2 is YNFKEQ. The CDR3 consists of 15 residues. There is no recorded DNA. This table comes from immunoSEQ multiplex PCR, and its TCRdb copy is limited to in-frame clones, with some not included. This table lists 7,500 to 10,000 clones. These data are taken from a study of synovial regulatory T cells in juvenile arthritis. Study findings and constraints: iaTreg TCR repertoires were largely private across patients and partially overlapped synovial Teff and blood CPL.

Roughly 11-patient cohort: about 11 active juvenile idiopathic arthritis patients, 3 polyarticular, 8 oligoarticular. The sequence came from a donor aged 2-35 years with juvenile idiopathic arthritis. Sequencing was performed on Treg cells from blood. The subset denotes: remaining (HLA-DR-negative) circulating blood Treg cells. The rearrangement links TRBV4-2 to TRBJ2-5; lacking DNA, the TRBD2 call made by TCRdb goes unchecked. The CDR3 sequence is CASSQSRDSQETQYF.